The 18 T cell receptor beta chains below all came from one sample that was sequenced in a study of T cell repertoires in cytomegalovirus infection. From the reads, TCRdb called clonotypes with MiXCR, one entry per CDR3 protein. This sample carries 650,000 to 900,000 distinct CDR3 sequences, approximately 32% of them seen once, and the ten largest clones take under 15%. The antigens of these receptors remain unknown. The specimen was cultured CD8+ T cells from PBMCs, collected from culture after CMV antigen stimulation. The source of these receptors is a human donor in good health (CMV status not recorded). Some clones in this sample may be carry-over from other donors' samples.

This clonotype turned up a few times. V gene TRBV20-1 combines with J gene TRBJ2-7; 9 bases are a match to TRBD1. V shed 6 bases, J shed 6 bases, and the junction held 15 bases outside the gene matches. The length of the CDR3 is 15 residues. In germline, CDR1 is DFQATT, CDR2 SNEGSKA (reference sequence). As DNA, the CDR3 is TGCAGTGCCATTAGGTTGGGGGACAGGGAGTTCGAGCAGTACGTC. Its translation is CSAIRLGDREFEQYV.

This chain links TRBV12-3 or TRBV12-4 with TRBJ2-7; D tentatively reads TRBD1 or TRBD2 (6 bases each). Trimming removed 3 bases at V and 5 bases at J, with 11 bases between. CDR3 length: 13 residues. CDR3: CASSFGGGNEQYF. The CDR3 region has the DNA TGTGCCAGCAGTTTCGGAGGGGGGAACGAGCAGTACTTC.

The J gene is TRBJ1-2, the V gene TRBV28; D is perhaps TRBD1 (5 bases). Germline V gene data show CDR1 as MDHEN and CDR2 as SYDVKM. The CDR3 spans 17 residues. V was trimmed by 3 bases and J by 3 bases, leaving 20 bases between them. The CDR3 loop reads CASSFTPGSRVDYGYTF. The CDR3 bases are TGTGCCAGCAGTTTTACCCCAGGGTCACGGGTGGACTATGGCTACACCTTC.

The rearrangement links TRBV15 to TRBJ1-1; D uncertain. The CDR3 contains 14 residues. Germline V gives CDR1 LNHNV, CDR2 YYDKDF (reference sequence). Trimming took off 5 bases at V and 0 bases at J, with 10 bases between the two ends. The CDR3 sequence is CATSPREVNTEAFF. CDR3 sequence (DNA): TGTGCCACCAGCCCTAGGGAGGTGAACACTGAAGCTTTCTTT. The variable domain in full, with the rest retrieved from reference TRBV15 and TRBJ1-1, is DAMVIQNPRYQVTQFGKPVTLSCSQTLNHNVMYWYQQKSSQAPKLLFHYYDKDFNNEADTPDNFQSRRPNTSFCFLDIRSPGLGDTAMYLCATSPREVNTEAFFGQGTRLTVV.

The rearrangement joins TRBV28 to TRBJ2-1; tentatively, D is TRBD1 (8 bases). Per the germline V gene, CDR1 is MDHEN and CDR2 is SYDVKM. The germline V and J ends were trimmed by 5 bases and 6 bases, with 17 bases remaining between them. This CDR3 has 15 residues. The CDR3 loop reads CASSLLTGGGNEQFF. The CDR3 DNA is TGTGCCAGCAGTCTTTTAACAGGGGGGGGCAATGAGCAGTTCTTC.

This chain connects TRBV27 to TRBJ2-7, with 9 bases identical to TRBD2. Trimming cost V 6 bases and J 4 bases; bases outside gene matches: 7. CDR1 is MNHEY and CDR2 is SMNVEV in the germline V gene (reference sequence). This CDR3 spans 14 amino acids. The DNA of the CDR3 is TGTGCCAGCAGCAATAGCGGGGGAGCTTACGAGCAGTACTTC. Residues: CASSNSGGAYEQYF.

This clonotype has at least ten counts. The gene calls are TRBV7-9 and TRBJ2-3; 14 positions match TRBD2. There are 17 residues in the CDR3. CDR1 SEHNR and CDR2 FQNEAQ come from the germline V gene (reference sequence). With V trimmed by 4 bases and J by 2 bases, 5 bases remained unmatched. The CDR3 sequence: CASSYGTSGGITDTQYF. As DNA, the CDR3 is TGTGCCAGCAGCTACGGGACTAGCGGGGGTATCACAGATACGCAGTATTTT. The whole variable domain, filled in from reference TRBV7-9 and TRBJ2-3, reads DTGVSQNPRHKITKRGQNVTFRCDPISEHNRLYWYRQTLGQGPEFLTYFQNEAQLEKSRLLSDRFSAERPKGSFSTLEIQRTEQGDSAMYLCASSYGTSGGITDTQYFGPGTRLTVL.

The genes are TRBV2 and TRBJ2-3; D possibly corresponds to TRBD1 (5 bases). CDR3 length: 16 amino acids. V was cut by 3 bases and J by 3 bases, with 16 bases left in between. The germline V gene has CDR1 SNHLY and CDR2 FYNNEI. The CDR3 DNA is TGTGCCAGCAGTGAGCACCGACAGTCCGGGACAGATACGCAGTATTTT. Its translation: CASSEHRQSGTDTQYF.

In its sample, this clonotype was seen many times. V gene TRBV6-1 combines with J gene TRBJ2-1; 12 nucleotides agree with TRBD2. Germline values: CDR1 MNHNS, CDR2 SASEGT. The CDR3 is 15 residues long. J lost 4 bases, V lost 6 bases, and 4 bases had no gene match. CDR3 loop: CASRELAGGYNEQFF. The CDR3 nucleotides read TGTGCCAGCAGGGAACTAGCGGGGGGTTACAATGAGCAGTTCTTC.

This clonotype was detected only a few times. The V and J genes are TRBV6-2 or TRBV6-3 and TRBJ2-4; D not certain. The V and J ends lost 2 bases and 1 base respectively, with 21 bases between them. The CDR3 runs to 19 residues. Per germline, CDR1 MNHEY and CDR2 SVGEGT. The CDR3 DNA follows: TGTGCCAGCAGTTACCTCGTTACAGATTCTTATTCTGCCAAAAACATTCAGTACTTC. Its protein product is CASSYLVTDSYSAKNIQYF.

This clonotype was seen a handful of times. This chain uses TRBV6-5 with TRBJ1-2; D possibly corresponds to TRBD1 (6 bases). Germline lookup yields CDR1 MNHEY and CDR2 SVGAGI. The CDR3 is made up of 14 amino acids. V lost 0 bases and J lost 8, with 13 bases in between. CDR3 coding DNA: TGTGCCAGCAGTTACTCGCTGGGGGCGGAGGGCTACACCTTC. Translation: CASSYSLGAEGYTF.

This clonotype was counted ten times or more. The J gene is TRBJ1-1, the V gene TRBV6-1; no definite D call. The CDR3 is 12 residues long. V was trimmed by 6 bases and J by 1 base, leaving 6 bases between them. The germline gives CDR1 MNHNS, CDR2 SASEGT. The CDR3 reads CASRGKNTEAFF. The CDR3 DNA reads TGTGCCAGCAGAGGGAAGAACACTGAAGCTTTCTTT.

In this sample, this clonotype turned up many times. CDR3 sequence (DNA): TGTGCCATCCAGGAGGAGTTTGCCAAAAACATTCAGTACTTC. This encodes CAIQEEFAKNIQYF. V usage is TRBV6-1 and J usage is TRBJ2-4, with a tentative D call TRBD2 (5 bases). CDR1 MNHNS and CDR2 SASEGT come from the germline V gene. This CDR3 spans 14 amino acids. V lost 10 bases, J lost 1 base, and 14 bases lay in between.

This clonotype was seen just once. The rearrangement links TRBV7-9 to TRBJ2-7, with unresolved D. From germline, CDR1 is SEHNR and CDR2 FQNEAQ (reference sequence). V dropped 3 bases and J dropped 3 bases, with 12 bases sitting between them. The CDR3 is 14 residues long. The CDR3 loop reads CASSFSRGNYEQYF. CDR3 bases: TGTGCCAGCAGCTTCAGTCGTGGAAACTACGAGCAGTACTTC.

This clonotype has just a few counts. The CDR3 sequence is CASSRNRGPGDV. The CDR3 DNA reads TGTGCCAGCAGTCGTAATCGGGGTCCCGGAGACGTC. The chain couples TRBV2 to TRBJ2-7; a weak D match, TRBD2 (5 bases). CDR1 SNHLY and CDR2 FYNNEI come from the germline V gene. CDR3 length equals 12 residues.

The gene calls are TRBV6-2 or TRBV6-3 and TRBJ1-2; 9 nucleotides line up with TRBD1. Germline values: CDR1 MNHEY, CDR2 SVGEGT. The ends lost 4 bases at V and 5 bases at J; junction bases unmatched: 11. This CDR3 has 16 residues. CDR3 amino acids: CASSLVEQGAPYGYTF. CDR3 bases: TGTGCCAGCAGTTTGGTGGAACAGGGGGCACCGTATGGCTACACCTTC.

The table lists this clonotype with a few counts. V and J are TRBV5-6 and TRBJ1-1, with a possible D match to TRBD1 (6 bases). V lost 6 bases, J lost 6 bases, and 21 bases lay in between. Germline V gene sequence: CDR1 SGHDT, CDR2 YYEEEE. The CDR3 is 15 residues long. The CDR3 loop reads CASTYTGREWPEAFF. DNA for the CDR3: TGTGCCAGCACCTACACAGGGAGGGAATGGCCTGAAGCTTTCTTT.

This clonotype occurred a few times. The chain has TRBV12-3 or TRBV12-4 and TRBJ2-2; 7 bases fit TRBD1. The CDR3 spans 15 residues. V shed 9 bases and J 8 bases; nucleotides not matched to a gene: 15. The CDR3 here is CASLLPTGAAGELFF. CDR3 nucleotide sequence: TGTGCCAGTCTACTCCCAACAGGGGCCGCGGGGGAGCTGTTTTTT.